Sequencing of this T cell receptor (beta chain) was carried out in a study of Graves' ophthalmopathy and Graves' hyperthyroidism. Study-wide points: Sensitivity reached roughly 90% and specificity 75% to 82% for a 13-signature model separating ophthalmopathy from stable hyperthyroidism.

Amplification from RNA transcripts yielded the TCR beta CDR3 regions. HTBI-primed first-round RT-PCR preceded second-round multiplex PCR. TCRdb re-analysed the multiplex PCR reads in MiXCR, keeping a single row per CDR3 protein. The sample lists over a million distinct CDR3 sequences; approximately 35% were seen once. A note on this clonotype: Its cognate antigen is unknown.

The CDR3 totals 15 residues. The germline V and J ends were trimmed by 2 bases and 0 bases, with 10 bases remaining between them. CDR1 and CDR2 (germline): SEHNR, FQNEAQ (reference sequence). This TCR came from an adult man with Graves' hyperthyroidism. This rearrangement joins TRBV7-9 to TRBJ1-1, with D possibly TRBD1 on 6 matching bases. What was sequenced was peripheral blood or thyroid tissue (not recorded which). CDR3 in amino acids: CASSLNRVMNTEAFF. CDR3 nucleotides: TGTGCCAGCAGCTTAAACAGGGTCATGAACACTGAAGCTTTCTTT.